Reported below is one T cell receptor beta chain. Its antigen is undetermined. A template switching step contributed a universal primer site, while unique molecular identifiers were present in the cDNA. TCRdb processed the 5' RACE reads anew with MiXCR; each CDR3 protein has one entry. The sample has a few hundred thousand distinct CDR3 sequences; about 18% are singletons. The sample is drawn from a study of identical twins. Regarding the study as a whole: Cord blood beta clonotypes present at high abundance carried fewer insertions; no such pattern appeared in memory repertoires. The study found weaker excess twin sharing in beta out-of-frame sequences. Invariant T cells like MAIT and iNKT could partly confound the zero-insertion analyses.

The V gene's germline CDR1 is DFQATT and CDR2 SNEGSKA (reference sequence). CDR3 length: 13 amino acids. This sequence joins TRBV20-1 and TRBJ2-2; 8 bases fit TRBD1. The specimen sequenced was naive T cells sorted from blood. This receptor was taken from a man in his forties or fifties in good health. The CDR3 protein is CRKDRVQAGELFF. The CDR3 DNA reads TGCAGAAAGGACAGGGTCCAGGCCGGGGAGCTGTTTTTT.